These 21 T cell receptor beta chains share one sample of origin, sequenced in a study of human T cells and chemical hapten exposure (dated by TCRdb to the early 2020s). The library was produced with RACE. The listed sequencing device is NextSeq 500. In TCRdb, the public reads were trimmed at Q25 with fastp and aligned with MiXCR, with productive beta chains retained. Each entry is one CDR3 protein sequence, shown with its most common DNA and genes. Counted in this sample were roughly 180,000 distinct CDR3 sequences; approximately 14% of them appeared once. The biggest ten clones account for 1.5% to 2% of the sample. Read against the paper, the sample's time point label means: patch test 1, 2 weeks after DPC sensitization. What this sample's treatment or condition label stands for: therapeutic diphenylcyclopropenone sensitization with weekly scalp DPC. The material sequenced was whole blood, taken in connection with sensitization to the hapten diphenylcyclopropenone (DPC). The receptors here all came from a woman in her twenties or thirties with alopecia areata. Some clones in this sample may be carry-over from other donors' samples.

The chain joins TRBV9 to TRBJ1-1; D possibly corresponds to TRBD1 (5 bases). CDR3 length: 15 amino acids. The V end lost 0 bases, the J end lost 3 bases, and 12 bases lay between the germline ends. Germline loops: CDR1 SGDLS, CDR2 YYNGEE. This CDR3 reads CASSVEGLGDTEAFF. The DNA of the CDR3 is TGTGCCAGCAGCGTAGAAGGCCTAGGGGACACTGAAGCTTTCTTT. Full variable domain (missing parts from reference TRBV9 and TRBJ1-1): DSGVTQTPKHLITATGQRVTLRCSPRSGDLSVYWYQQSLDQGLQFLIQYYNGEERAKGNILERFSAQQFPDLHSELNLSSLELGDSALYFCASSVEGLGDTEAFFGQGTRLTVV.

V and J are TRBV6-2 or TRBV6-3 and TRBJ2-4, with TRBD2 identical over 8 bases. The junction had 8 bases not matched to a gene; V was cut back by 6 bases and J by 1 base. Per germline, CDR1 MNHEY and CDR2 SVGEGT. The CDR3 contains 16 residues. CDR3 residues: CASSFLAGAAKNIQYF. The CDR3 bases are TGTGCCAGCAGCTTCCTAGCGGGCGCCGCCAAAAACATTCAGTACTTC.

V gene TRBV7-3 combines with J gene TRBJ2-7; D might be TRBD2 (6 bases). This CDR3 region has 15 residues. From germline, CDR1 is SGHTA and CDR2 FQGTGA. V was shortened by 5 bases and J by 0 bases, with 14 bases between the two germline ends. As DNA, the CDR3 is TGTGCCAGCAGCCTGAGCGGAGGGATCTCCTACGAGCAGTACTTC. Protein product: CASSLSGGISYEQYF.

The sample holds a few counts of this clonotype. The chain has TRBV5-4 and TRBJ2-5; TRBD2 aligns across 10 bases. J gave up 4 bases and V 0 bases, and 3 bases lay outside the gene matches. This CDR3 is built from 15 residues. Per germline, CDR1 SGHNT and CDR2 YYREEE (reference sequence). The CDR3 region has the DNA TGTGCCAGCAGCTTGGCTAGCGGGAGTTCAGAGACCCAGTACTTC. Amino acids: CASSLASGSSETQYF.

The chain has TRBV7-8 and TRBJ2-7; 9 positions agree with TRBD1. CDR1 and CDR2 from the germline V gene are SGHVS and FQNEAQ. This CDR3 has 15 amino acids. Germline trimming cut 5 bases from V and 7 bases from J; bases unmatched to any gene: 12. The CDR3 DNA is TGTGCCAGCAGCCTACGACAGGGGGAAGGGGGAGAGCAGTACTTC. Translation gives CASSLRQGEGGEQYF. Full variable domain (missing parts from reference TRBV7-8 and TRBJ2-7): GAGVSQSPRYKVAKRGQDVALRCDPISGHVSLFWYQQALGQGPEFLTYFQNEAQLDKSGLPSDRFFAERPEGSVSTLKIQRTQQEDSAVYLCASSLRQGEGGEQYFGPGTRLTVT.

J is TRBJ1-2 and V is TRBV6-6, with 7 bases matching TRBD1. The V gene's germline CDR1 is MNHNY and CDR2 SVGAGI (reference sequence). V trimming: 2 bases; J trimming: 5 bases; junction bases outside the gene matches: 5. The CDR3 length is 14 residues. The CDR3 DNA follows: TGTGCCAGCAGTTACGACGGGACAGTGTATGGCTACACCTTC. This sequence encodes CASSYDGTVYGYTF.

The genes are TRBV10-1 and TRBJ2-1; 12 bases agree with TRBD2. This CDR3 region has 15 residues. From germline, CDR1 is WNHNN and CDR2 SYGVQD (reference sequence). The junction had 6 bases not matched to a gene; V was cut back by 3 bases and J by 9 bases. For the CDR3, the DNA is TGCGCCAGCAGTGAATCCCTACTAGCGGGAGGTGAGCAGTTCTTC. It is translated as CASSESLLAGGEQFF.

The rearrangement joins TRBV12-3 or TRBV12-4 to TRBJ2-7; TRBD2 matches at 11 bases. The CDR3 is made up of 15 amino acids. With V trimmed by 5 bases and J by 2 bases, 5 bases remained unmatched. The CDR3 reads CASSHGTSGAYEQYF. CDR3 nucleotide sequence: TGTGCCAGCAGTCACGGGACTAGCGGAGCCTACGAGCAGTACTTC.

The J gene is TRBJ1-2, the V gene TRBV28; D unclear. Germline assignment: CDR1 MDHEN and CDR2 SYDVKM. V lost 6 bases and J 4 bases, leaving 12 bases between the germline ends. The CDR3 consists of 13 residues. CDR3 nucleotide sequence: TGTGCCAGCAGGATAGGATTGTCCTATGGCTACACCTTC. Its translation is CASRIGLSYGYTF.

This clonotype appeared a few times. The rearrangement uses TRBV10-3 and TRBJ1-1; D is possibly TRBD1 (6 bases). The CDR3 is 12 amino acids. The germline CDR1 and CDR2 sequences are ENHRY and SYGVKD. V lost 7 bases and J lost 5, with 11 bases in between. The CDR3 region has the DNA TGTGCCATCACCGGGGGCAGTACTGAAGCTTTCTTT. This sequence encodes CAITGGSTEAFF.

This clonotype was seen repeatedly, ten times or more. The chain joins TRBV6-5 to TRBJ2-3; no reliable D call. The V gene's germline CDR1 is MNHEY and CDR2 SVGAGI. Trimming removed 4 bases from V and 0 bases from J, with 5 bases in between. The CDR3 contains 13 residues. Here the CDR3 reads CASSSTSTDTQYF. The CDR3 DNA is TGTGCCAGCAGTTCGACTAGCACAGATACGCAGTATTTT.

This sequence joins TRBV12-5 and TRBJ2-2, with TRBD2 matching 9 bases. Trimming took 4 bases from V and 8 from J; bases not matched to a gene: 2. From germline, CDR1 is LGHNT and CDR2 FRNRAP. The CDR3 runs to 13 residues. For the CDR3, the DNA is TGTGCTAGTGGTTCTGGACTAGCGGGGGAGCTGTTTTTT. This encodes CASGSGLAGELFF.

With respect to this clonotype: One junction end does not reproduce the germline sequence, and a read error may be involved. The chain carries TRBV3-1 and TRBJ2-5; 7 bases are a match to TRBD2. This CDR3 spans 15 amino acids. Germline V CDR1 and CDR2: LGHDT, YNNKEL (reference sequence). In DNA, the CDR3 is TGTGCCAGCAGCCAGGCTGGGACTACCCAAGAGACCCTGTACTTC. It codes for CASSQAGTTQETLYF.

This sequence joins TRBV30 and TRBJ1-6, with D maybe TRBD1 (6 bases). CDR3 length: 14 amino acids. V lost 4 bases and J lost 7, with 14 bases in between. Looked up from germline, CDR1 is GTSNPN and CDR2 is SVGIG (reference sequence). As DNA, the CDR3 is TGTGCCTGGATCAAGGGGGGTCCCAATTCACCCCTCCACTTT. Protein: CAWIKGGPNSPLHF.

This clonotype was recorded at least ten times. The chain carries TRBV7-2 and TRBJ2-3; the D is unclear. The germline V and J ends were trimmed by 2 bases and 3 bases, with 3 bases remaining between them. Looked up from germline, CDR1 is SGHTA and CDR2 is FQGNSA. The CDR3 has 12 amino acids. CDR3 loop: CASSLPTDTQYF. The DNA for the CDR3 is TGTGCCAGCAGCTTACCGACAGATACGCAGTATTTT.

CDR3 DNA: TGCAGTGCTAGTAACCGGGAGGGTGTAGGCAATGAGCAGTTCTTC. Translating it yields CSASNREGVGNEQFF. The chain is built from TRBV20-1 and TRBJ2-1, with 8 nucleotides matching TRBD2. Losses at the gene ends were 3 bases for V and 6 bases for J; bases not matched to a gene: 10. This CDR3 contains 15 residues. Germline CDR1 reads DFQATT; CDR2 reads SNEGSKA (reference sequence).

This chain links TRBV11-1 with TRBJ2-1; TRBD1 matches at 8 bases. CDR1 is SGHAT, CDR2 FQDESV, per germline (reference sequence). This CDR3 is built from 16 residues. J gave up 6 bases and V 3 bases, and 10 bases lay outside the gene matches. CDR3 DNA sequence: TGTGCCAGCAGCTTCGCACCAGGGGGCGCCGGCAATGAGCAGTTCTTC. Protein sequence: CASSFAPGGAGNEQFF.

This clonotype came up a few times. J is TRBJ1-6 and V is TRBV20-1; D may be TRBD1 (6 bases). Germline lookup yields CDR1 DFQATT and CDR2 SNEGSKA (reference sequence). The CDR3 is made up of 17 amino acids. V lost 2 bases to trimming and J lost 10 bases, with 24 bases between them. CDR3 bases: TGCAGTGCTAGACCCATCTTAGGTACAGGGCCAGGGTCACCCCTCCACTTT. Its protein product is CSARPILGTGPGSPLHF.

V and J are TRBV6-5 and TRBJ1-5; D is possibly TRBD1 (5 bases). In germline, CDR1 is MNHEY, CDR2 SVGAGI. This CDR3 comprises 14 residues. The germline V and J ends were trimmed by 6 bases and 6 bases, with 15 bases remaining between them. CDR3 coding DNA: TGTGCCAGCAGCCGAGGGGCTCTAGGTCAGCCCCAGCATTTT. Its translation: CASSRGALGQPQHF.

This clonotype was detected a few times. This chain connects TRBV25-1 to TRBJ1-3; 7 bases match TRBD1. This CDR3 has 17 amino acids. V shed 3 bases, J shed 1 base, and the junction held 9 bases outside the gene matches. Germline V CDR1 and CDR2: MGHDK, SYGVNS. CDR3 nucleotides: TGTGCCAGCAGTGACGTAAGGGGGCTCGGATCTGGAAACACCATATATTTT. Encoded protein: CASSDVRGLGSGNTIYF.

The chain links TRBV12-3 or TRBV12-4 to TRBJ1-5; 8 nucleotides line up with TRBD1. J was trimmed by 5 bases and V by 0 bases; bases with no gene match: 3. This CDR3 spans 15 amino acids. CDR3 loop: CASSLAVGQDQPQHF. The CDR3 bases are TGTGCCAGCAGTTTAGCGGTGGGACAGGATCAGCCCCAGCATTTT.